These T cell receptor beta chains were read from a single sample in a study of cytomegalovirus exposure and HLA in healthy donors. Repertoires were generated with immunoSEQ multiplex PCR, while TCRdb's copy carries only in-frame clones and drops some. The profile covers 110,000 to 150,000 clones, with over 60% appearing a single time and less than 2.5% taken by the ten largest. The source material was PBMCs. All receptors derive from a man aged 40-49 years in good health and CMV-seronegative. Each CDR3 is given with its conserved first and last residue. Fields, in order: J gene, V gene, D gene, clone size, CDR3 protein, CDR3 DNA. The D gene is left open where the match is weak. Size tells how often a clone was seen (once, few, many) or the class of an expanded clone, and some rows leave it out.

>TRBJ2-2|TRBV9|TRBD1|-
CASSVGTGGNTGELFF
TGTGCCAGCAGCGTAGGGACAGGGGGCAACACCGGGGAGCTGTTTTTT
>TRBJ1-2|TRBV6-6|-|few
CASSYVGEGGYTF
TGTGCCAGCAGTTACGTAGGGGAAGGCGGCTACACCTTC
>TRBJ2-4|TRBV7-2|TRBD2|-
CASSFGGGLAKNIQYF
TGTGCCAGCAGCTTTGGGGGAGGGTTAGCCAAAAACATTCAGTACTTC
>TRBJ2-7|TRBV20-1|-|-
CSARYAEQYF
TGCAGTGCCCGCTATGCCGAGCAGTACTTC
>TRBJ2-5|TRBV7-9|-|-
CASSPGRDTGGETQYF
TGTGCCAGCAGCCCCGGAAGGGACACCGGCGGAGAGACCCAGTACTTC
>TRBJ2-1|TRBV10-3|TRBD2|once
CAISVTRGGFDNEQFF
TGTGCCATCAGTGTAACCCGGGGGGGTTTTGACAATGAGCAGTTCTTC
>TRBJ1-2|TRBV5-1|-|-
CASSPDKDNYGYTF
TGCGCCAGCAGCCCAGACAAAGATAACTATGGCTACACCTTC
>TRBJ2-5|TRBV28|TRBD2|-
CASSLLEVVGLAGIETQYF
TGTGCCAGCAGTTTATTAGAGGTTGTCGGACTAGCGGGAATAGAGACCCAGTACTTC
>TRBJ1-5|TRBV12-5|-|-
CASGFVQSNQPQHF
TGTGCTAGTGGTTTTGTGCAGAGCAATCAGCCCCAGCATTTT
>TRBJ2-7|TRBV11-2|TRBD1|once
CASSLRPDRVEQYF
TGTGCCAGCAGCTTACGCCCTGACAGGGTCGAGCAGTACTTC
>TRBJ2-7|TRBV20-1|TRBD2|-
CSASGGEQYF
TGCAGTGCGTCGGGGGGGGAGCAGTACTTC
>TRBJ2-5|TRBV11-2|-|-
CASSLRETQYF
TGTGCCAGCAGCTTGAGGGAGACCCAGTACTTC
>TRBJ2-1|TRBV6-1|-|few
CASSEEQGGHNEQFF
TGTGCCAGCAGTGAAGAGCAGGGGGGCCACAATGAGCAGTTCTTC
>TRBJ1-5|TRBV5-1|-|few
CASSLEGYSNQPQHF
TGCGCCAGCAGCTTAGAGGGCTACAGCAATCAGCCCCAGCATTTT
>TRBJ2-3|TRBV6-6|TRBD2|-
CASGLPGAGWTDTQYF
TGTGCCAGCGGCCTTCCGGGAGCGGGGTGGACAGATACGCAGTATTTT
>TRBJ2-3|TRBV9|TRBD1|-
CASSVERQGWTDTQYF
TGTGCCAGCAGCGTAGAAAGACAGGGGTGGACAGATACGCAGTATTTT
>TRBJ1-1|TRBV19|-|-
CASSTQADTNTEAFF
TGTGCCAGTAGTACCCAGGCGGACACGAACACTGAAGCTTTCTTT
>TRBJ2-3|TRBV7-9|-|-
CASSFPRGTDTQYF
TGTGCCAGCAGCTTCCCCCGGGGCACAGATACGCAGTATTTT
>TRBJ2-1|TRBV28|TRBD2|-
CASRTSGRNEQFF
TGTGCCAGCAGGACTAGCGGGAGGAATGAGCAGTTCTTC
>TRBJ2-2|TRBV7-3|-|-
CASRLFTGELFF
TGTGCCAGCAGACTATTCACCGGGGAGCTGTTTTTT
>TRBJ2-1|TRBV6-5|-|-
CASSLGPSYNEQFF
TGTGCCAGCAGTTTGGGCCCCTCCTACAATGAGCAGTTCTTC
>TRBJ2-2|TRBV18|TRBD1|-
CASSLRQGLDTGELFF
TGTGCCAGCTCACTACGACAGGGTCTTGACACCGGGGAGCTGTTTTTT
>TRBJ1-2|TRBV7-8|-|-
CASSLATSGANYGYTF
TGTGCCAGCAGCTTAGCGACCTCGGGGGCTAACTATGGCTACACCTTC
>TRBJ2-5|TRBV19|TRBD1|once
CASSLTATGGHETQYF
TGTGCCAGTAGTCTCACAGCCACAGGGGGCCACGAGACCCAGTACTTC
>TRBJ1-2|TRBV29-1|-|-
CSVDFQGFSGYTF
TGCAGCGTGGATTTTCAGGGATTCTCTGGCTACACCTTC
>TRBJ2-3|TRBV13|TRBD1|-
CASSPRDRGRTDTQYF
TGTGCCAGCAGCCCCCGGGACAGGGGACGAACAGATACGCAGTATTTT
>TRBJ1-5|TRBV30|TRBD1|-
CAWSFSGTGDQPQHF
TGTGCCTGGTCTTTTTCCGGGACAGGGGATCAGCCCCAGCATTTT
>TRBJ1-5|TRBV5-1|-|few
CASSLEPGSSGQPQHF
TGCGCCAGCAGCTTGGAACCGGGTTCCTCAGGGCAGCCCCAGCATTTT
>TRBJ1-1|TRBV7-3|-|-
CASSLTGQLSTEAFF
TGTGCCAGCAGCTTAACGGGGCAACTATCCACTGAAGCTTTCTTT
>TRBJ1-2|TRBV25-1|-|-
CASSDLQGPYGYTF
TGTGCCAGCAGTGACCTCCAGGGGCCCTATGGCTACACCTTC
>TRBJ1-5|TRBV21-1|-|-
CARKPPGQYSNQPQHF
TGTGCCAGAAAGCCTCCGGGACAGTATAGCAATCAGCCCCAGCATTTT
>TRBJ1-2|TRBV4-3|TRBD1|-
CASSSPGQGSYGYTF
TGCGCCAGCAGCTCCCCTGGACAGGGCAGCTATGGCTACACCTTC
>TRBJ1-2|TRBV4-1|-|-
CASSQVQGNYGYTF
TGCGCCAGCAGCCAAGTTCAGGGAAACTATGGCTACACCTTC
>TRBJ1-1|TRBV10-1|-|few
CASRGQMNTEAFF
TGCGCCAGCAGAGGACAGATGAACACTGAAGCTTTCTTT
>TRBJ1-1|TRBV15|-|-
CATGASGGLAFF
TGTGCCACCGGGGCCAGCGGGGGGCTGGCTTTCTTT
>TRBJ1-2|TRBV6-5|-|-
CASSYSTDGGYGYTF
TGTGCCAGCAGTTACTCGACCGACGGGGGCTATGGCTACACCTTC
>TRBJ1-2|TRBV5-4|-|-
CASSLEQGGNYGYTF
TGTGCCAGCAGCTTGGAGCAGGGCGGCAACTATGGCTACACCTTC
>TRBJ2-7|TRBV11-2|-|-
CASSLNFRVLYEQYF
TGTGCCAGCAGCTTAAACTTCCGGGTTCTCTACGAGCAGTACTTC
>TRBJ1-1|TRBV10-3|-|-
CAIRMTGNTEAFF
TGTGCCATCAGGATGACAGGGAACACTGAAGCTTTCTTT
>TRBJ1-1|TRBV10-1|TRBD1|-
CASSESNRGRGTEAFF
TGCGCCAGCAGTGAGTCCAACAGGGGGCGAGGTACTGAAGCTTTCTTT
>TRBJ1-2|TRBV6-5|-|-
CASSYKVTGYGYTF
TGTGCCAGCAGTTACAAGGTGACTGGATATGGCTACACCTTC
>TRBJ1-3|TRBV10-3|-|-
CAIKSGAGNTIYF
TGTGCCATCAAGTCGGGGGCTGGAAACACCATATATTTT
>TRBJ1-1|TRBV25-1|-|-
CASSRGALTEAFF
TGTGCCAGCAGTCGGGGGGCCCTCACTGAAGCTTTCTTT